These 29 T cell receptor beta chains were sequenced from one sample in a study of cytomegalovirus exposure and HLA in healthy donors. Method: immunoSEQ multiplex PCR; TCRdb's copy keeps in-frame clones and lacks some. Of over 250,000 clones detected, 86% appear once; the ten largest clones hold roughly 1%. The source material was PBMCs. The receptors here all came from a woman between 18 and 29 years old in good health and CMV-seronegative.

CDR3 bases: TGTGCCAGCAGCCCCGGGGGGGGACGGGAAGATCAGCCCCAGCATTTT. Encoded protein: CASSPGGGREDQPQHF. The V gene is TRBV5-6, the J gene TRBJ1-5; D may be TRBD1 (5 bases). Germline CDR1 reads SGHDT; CDR2 reads YYEEEE. Trimming shortened V by 4 bases and J by 5 bases, and 19 bases separated the two germline ends. The CDR3 is made up of 16 amino acids.

The chain couples TRBV9 to TRBJ2-3; a weak D match, TRBD2 (6 bases). CDR1 is SGDLS, CDR2 YYNGEE, per germline. The CDR3 is 14 residues long. Trimming took 2 bases from V and 2 from J, leaving 9 bases between them. The CDR3 DNA reads as TGTGCCAGCAGCGTTAGCGGATACACAGATACGCAGTATTTT. Its protein is CASSVSGYTDTQYF.

The chain recombines TRBV5-1 with TRBJ2-6, with D possibly being TRBD1 (5 bases). V was pared by 7 bases and J by 0 bases, with 11 bases between. Germline loops: CDR1 SGHRS, CDR2 YFSETQ. CDR3 length: 15 residues. CDR3 in DNA: TGCGCCAGCGGTACAGGCTCCTCTGGGGCCAACGTCCTGACTTTC. Translation: CASGTGSSGANVLTF.

The chain combines TRBV18 with TRBJ2-5; maybe TRBD1 (6 bases). V lost 4 bases and J 4 bases, leaving 16 bases between the germline ends. The CDR3 sequence is 15 residues long. The V gene's germline CDR1 is KGHSH and CDR2 LQKENI. The CDR3 region has the DNA TGTGCCAGCTCACAACAACAGGGAACCATAGAGACCCAGTACTTC. Translated: CASSQQQGTIETQYF.

The gene calls are TRBV5-1 and TRBJ1-1, with 8 bases matching TRBD1. V lost 4 bases and J lost 4; bases outside the gene matches: 6. CDR3 size: 14 residues. Germline V gene lookup returns CDR1 SGHRS and CDR2 YFSETQ. This CDR3 is CASSAGQEGTEAFF. In DNA form, the CDR3 reads TGCGCCAGCAGCGCGGGACAGGAAGGCACTGAAGCTTTCTTT.

The gene calls are TRBV10-3 and TRBJ1-2; TRBD1 is a possible D gene (6 bases). This CDR3 has 14 residues. Germline CDR1 reads ENHRY; CDR2 reads SYGVKD. The germline V and J ends were trimmed by 6 bases and 1 base, with 12 bases remaining between them. CDR3 sequence (DNA): TGTGCCATCAGCGCAAACAGGGATAACTATGGCTACACCTTC. Translated: CAISANRDNYGYTF.

This rearrangement joins TRBV10-3 to TRBJ2-7, with unresolved D. The germline V and J ends were trimmed by 6 bases and 1 base, with 10 bases remaining between them. There are 13 residues in the CDR3. Per germline, CDR1 ENHRY and CDR2 SYGVKD. CDR3 protein: CAISPPGSYEQYF. CDR3 coding DNA: TGTGCCATCAGCCCCCCGGGTTCCTACGAGCAGTACTTC.

This clone has just one count. The rearrangement links TRBV5-1 to TRBJ1-2; 10 bases map to TRBD1. Trimming removed 3 bases from V and 8 bases from J; junction bases left unmatched: 10. The germline gives CDR1 SGHRS, CDR2 YFSETQ. This CDR3 spans 15 amino acids. DNA for the CDR3: TGCGCCAGCAGCTCGACAGGGGGCTACCTCGGGGGCTACACCTTC. As protein: CASSSTGGYLGGYTF.

The CDR3 nucleotides read TGTGCCAGCAGCCCGAGACTAGCGGGACGACCCTTTAATGAGCAGTTCTTC. It translates to CASSPRLAGRPFNEQFF. V usage is TRBV11-3 and J usage is TRBJ2-1; 11 bases agree with TRBD2. Germline lookup yields CDR1 SGHNT and CDR2 YENEEA. V dropped 5 bases and J dropped 7; count of bases not matched to a gene: 13. CDR3 length: 17 amino acids.

The rearrangement links TRBV5-6 to TRBJ1-1; D remains unclear. The germline V and J ends were trimmed by 2 bases and 4 bases, with 3 bases remaining between them. Germline-derived CDR1 and CDR2 are SGHDT and YYEEEE. This CDR3 is 11 amino acids long. CDR3 sequence (DNA): TGTGCCAGCAGCTTCTCCACTGAAGCTTTCTTT. It specifies CASSFSTEAFF.

This chain uses TRBV29-1 with TRBJ2-3; D is unresolved. Germline CDR1 is SQVTM and CDR2 is ANQGSEA. V was trimmed by 1 base and J by 4 bases, leaving 3 bases between them. The CDR3 contains 11 residues. The CDR3 DNA follows: TGCAGCGTTGAAGCGGCAGATACGCAGTATTTT. Translation: CSVEAADTQYF.

The CDR3 nucleotides read TGTGCCAGCAGCCTCGGACAGGGGGCGACGAACACTGAAGCTTTCTTT. This encodes CASSLGQGATNTEAFF. V is TRBV12-1 and J is TRBJ1-1; TRBD1, the table's D call, was not compared with the DNA. TRBV12-1 corresponds to a pseudogene. The CDR3 has 16 amino acids.

V gene TRBV18 combines with J gene TRBJ2-7; 7 nucleotides match TRBD2. The trim removed 3 bases at V and 7 bases at J, leaving 12 bases unmatched. The CDR3 has 15 residues. Per germline, CDR1 KGHSH and CDR2 LQKENI. The DNA of the CDR3 is TGTGCCAGCTCACCCGGGGAGGCGGGAGTCGGAGAGCAGTACTTC. This translates into CASSPGEAGVGEQYF.

The rearrangement links TRBV2 to TRBJ1-3; 7 nucleotides match TRBD1. CDR1 is SNHLY and CDR2 is FYNNEI in the germline V gene. V shed 6 bases, J shed 4 bases, and the junction held 12 bases outside the gene matches. CDR3 length: 16 amino acids. The CDR3, as DNA: TGTGCCAGCAGGATAAACAGGGGAAAACGGGGAAACACCATATATTTT. Amino acids: CASRINRGKRGNTIYF.

The V and J genes are TRBV7-6 and TRBJ1-2, with a possible D match to TRBD1 (5 bases). V dropped 6 bases and J dropped 8 bases, with 13 bases sitting between them. Germline CDR1 SGHVS, CDR2 FNYEAQ. The CDR3 is 12 amino acids. For the CDR3, the DNA is TGTGCCAGCAGTTCGTCAGGGTACGGCTACACCTTC. Protein sequence: CASSSSGYGYTF.

The chain couples TRBV28 to TRBJ2-7, with a possible D match to TRBD1 (7 bases). The CDR3 length is 12 residues. V was pared by 11 bases and J by 6 bases, with 17 bases between. CDR1 and CDR2 from the germline V gene are MDHEN and SYDVKM. The CDR3: CAANPGGLEQYF. The CDR3 DNA reads TGTGCCGCAAACCCAGGGGGGCTCGAGCAGTACTTC.

The gene calls are TRBV9 and TRBJ2-5; TRBD1 matches 10 bases. The CDR3 runs 17 residues. J gave up 5 bases and V 3 bases, and 13 bases lay outside the gene matches. The germline gives CDR1 SGDLS, CDR2 YYNGEE. The DNA for the CDR3 is TGTGCCAGCAGCGAGGGGTGGGACAGGGGAGGTGCGGAGACCCAGTACTTC. This translates into CASSEGWDRGGAETQYF.

The chain employs TRBV5-4 and TRBJ2-7; D is possibly TRBD1 (6 bases). Trimming shortened V by 9 bases and J by 1 base, and 14 bases separated the two germline ends. The CDR3 contains 13 residues. Germline values: CDR1 SGHNT, CDR2 YYREEE (reference sequence). CDR3 sequence reads: CATQKDSSYEQYF. The DNA for the CDR3 is TGTGCCACCCAGAAGGACAGTTCCTACGAGCAGTACTTC.

Concerning this clone: One end of the junction fails to match germline, which may point to a read error. This chain connects TRBV18 to TRBJ2-3, with 7 bases identical to TRBD2. This CDR3 comprises 12 residues. Germline lookup yields CDR1 KGHSH and CDR2 LQKENI. CDR3 in amino acids: CASSLTGTITPF. The CDR3 DNA follows: TGTGCCAGCTCACTAACCGGGACTATCACCCCCTTT. Full variable domain (missing parts from reference TRBV18 and TRBJ2-3): NAGVMQNPRHLVRRRGQEARLRCSPMKGHSHVYWYRQLPEEGLKFMVYLQKENIIDESGMPKERFSAEFPKEGPSILRIQQVVRGDSAAYFCASSLTGTITPFGPGTRLTVL.

The V and J genes are TRBV29-1 and TRBJ1-5; D possibly corresponds to TRBD1 (5 bases). This CDR3 comprises 15 residues. Trimming took 5 bases from V and 0 from J, leaving 14 bases between them. Germline-derived CDR1 and CDR2 are SQVTM and ANQGSEA. CDR3 nucleotide sequence: TGCAGCGTTACCGCGGCAGGGCATAGCAATCAGCCCCAGCATTTT. Translated: CSVTAAGHSNQPQHF. Together with reference TRBV29-1 and TRBJ1-5, the CDR3 gives the full variable domain: SAVISQKPSRDICQRGTSLTIQCQVDSQVTMMFWYRQQPGQSLTLIATANQGSEATYESGFVIDKFPISRPNLTFSTLTVSNMSPEDSSIYLCSVTAAGHSNQPQHFGDGTRLSIL.

This CDR3 reads CASSLERGQGLSNQPQHF. The DNA for the CDR3 is TGTGCCAGCAGTTTAGAGAGGGGACAGGGGCTGAGCAATCAGCCCCAGCATTTT. This chain joins TRBV28 and TRBJ1-5, with TRBD1 matching over 10 bases. V lost 2 bases and J lost 1; bases outside the gene matches: 8. The CDR3 sequence is 18 residues long. Per the germline V gene, CDR1 is MDHEN and CDR2 is SYDVKM.

The chain carries TRBV2 and TRBJ1-5; D is uncertain. Between the trimmed V and J ends, which lost 7 bases and 3 bases, there was a span of 13 bases. This CDR3 contains 14 residues. Per germline, CDR1 SNHLY and CDR2 FYNNEI. CDR3 residues: CASNAGADNQPQHF. Here the CDR3 DNA reads TGTGCCAGCAATGCGGGAGCGGACAATCAGCCCCAGCATTTT.

This clone appeared a single time. The chain employs TRBV4-1 and TRBJ1-2; 12 bases are a match to TRBD1. The CDR3 loop spans 17 amino acids. V lost 3 bases and J lost 3; bases outside the gene matches: 8. Germline V CDR1 and CDR2: MGHRA, YSYEKL. CDR3 nucleotide sequence: TGCGCCAGCAGCCAGTCTCCCGGGACAGGGGGCTACTATGGCTACACCTTC. This sequence encodes CASSQSPGTGGYYGYTF.

This chain connects TRBV27 to TRBJ1-1; the match to TRBD1 covers 7 bases. The CDR3 sequence is 16 residues long. Germline CDR1 and CDR2: MNHEY and SMNVEV (reference sequence). The junction had 5 bases not matched to a gene; V was cut back by 0 bases and J by 1 base. For the CDR3, the DNA is TGTGCCAGCAGTTTATCGGTCAGGGGGAGGAACACTGAAGCTTTCTTT. Protein product: CASSLSVRGRNTEAFF.

To note about this clone: The same CDR3 is also encoded by other DNA sequences in this sample. V and J are TRBV6-5 and TRBJ1-1; D is uncertain. The germline V gene encodes CDR1 MNHEY and CDR2 SVGAGI. With 2 bases removed from V and 1 base from J, the gap between germline ends came to 8 bases. The CDR3 totals 14 residues. The DNA of the CDR3 is TGTGCCAGCAGTTACGGCGGCGCGAACACTGAAGCTTTCTTT. Protein sequence: CASSYGGANTEAFF.

About this clone: It is unclear where the CDR3 begins or ends on the DNA, so no DNA is shown, and the CDR3 is as TCRdb lists it. CDR3 loop: CASRLAQLVGQGIYNEQFF. The chain has TRBV12-2 and TRBJ2-1; the table's D call of TRBD1 was not tested on the DNA. TRBV12-2 is a documented pseudogene. A total of 19 residues make up the CDR3, ends included.

The chain joins TRBV15 to TRBJ1-2, with a weak D call TRBD1 (6 bases). This CDR3 has 15 amino acids. CDR1 is LNHNV, CDR2 YYDKDF, per germline (reference sequence). V lost 0 bases to trimming and J lost 3 bases, with 11 bases between them. The CDR3 DNA is TGTGCCACCAGCAGAGAAAGGGACACCTACTATGGCTACACCTTC. Amino acid sequence: CATSRERDTYYGYTF.

The sample holds one count of this clone. This rearrangement joins TRBV27 to TRBJ2-7; no firm D call. The CDR3 loop spans 12 amino acids. Germline V gives CDR1 MNHEY, CDR2 SMNVEV (reference sequence). V shed 3 bases and J shed 4 bases, with 7 bases lying between them. CDR3 coding DNA: TGTGCCAGCAGTTTCAAGAGGTACGAGCAGTACTTC. It codes for CASSFKRYEQYF.

This clone is a singleton in its sample. The chain has TRBV27 and TRBJ1-5; possibly TRBD1 for D (5 bases). Germline loops: CDR1 MNHEY, CDR2 SMNVEV (reference sequence). V lost 5 bases and J lost 0, with 11 bases in between. The CDR3 consists of 15 residues. This CDR3 reads CASSTTVYSNQPQHF. DNA of the CDR3: TGTGCCAGCAGTACGACAGTTTATAGCAATCAGCCCCAGCATTTT.